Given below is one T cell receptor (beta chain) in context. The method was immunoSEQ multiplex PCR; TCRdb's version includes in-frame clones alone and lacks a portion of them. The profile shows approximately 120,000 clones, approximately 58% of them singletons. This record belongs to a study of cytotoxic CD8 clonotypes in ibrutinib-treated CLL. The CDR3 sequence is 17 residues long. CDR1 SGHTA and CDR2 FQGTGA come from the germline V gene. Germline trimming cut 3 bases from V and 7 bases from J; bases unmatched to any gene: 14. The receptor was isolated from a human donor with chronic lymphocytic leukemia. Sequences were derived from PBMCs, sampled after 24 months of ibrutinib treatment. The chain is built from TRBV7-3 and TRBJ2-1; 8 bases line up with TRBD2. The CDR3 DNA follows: TGTGCCAGCAGCTTTCGGATAGCGGGGTCGCTTGGGAATGAGCAGTTCTTC. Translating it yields CASSFRIAGSLGNEQFF.